Detailed here is one T cell receptor beta chain. Its antigen remains unidentified. These data are taken from a study of cytomegalovirus exposure and HLA in healthy donors. CDR1 and CDR2 from the germline V gene are SGHRS and YFSETQ. V gave up 4 bases and J gave up 9 bases; unmatched junction bases: 14. The CDR3 has 16 residues. General study results and limits: The later analysis indicated that the majority of CMV-associated TCR beta chains appeared HLA-restricted. Earlier analysis yielded a pattern in which most TCR beta V segments were productive about 87% or about 30% of the time. Three chains tied to CMV proved CMV antigen-specific in vitro. Highly shared sequence variants in one cluster were likely a sequencing artifact.

The study ran its PCR with 60 Vbeta and 13 Jbeta primers. Method: immunoSEQ multiplex PCR; TCRdb's copy keeps in-frame clones and lacks some. The table lists approximately 180,000 clones, roughly 80% of them singletons. This clonotype was obtained from a man younger than 45 in good health and CMV-seropositive. This chain connects TRBV5-1 to TRBJ1-3, with TRBD1 identical over 9 bases. Sequencing was done on a sample of PBMCs. The CDR3 region has the DNA TGCGCCAGCAGCCCACAGTCGGGACAGGGAGTGAGCACCATATATTTT. This sequence encodes CASSPQSGQGVSTIYF.